The clone carrying this TCR beta chain turned up a few times. Its specificity is unknown. Generated by immunoSEQ multiplex PCR, the TCRdb table keeps only in-frame clones and is missing some. The sample holds about 4,000 clones, over 55% seen once. The data were taken from a study of T cell repertoires in ileal Crohn's disease. Study-level points and caveats: Mucosal expansions were suggested to be mainly CD8 T cells. Compared with non-smokers, active smokers at surgery showed more clonal expansions.

Per the germline V gene, CDR1 is SGHTA and CDR2 is FQGTGA. V lost 5 bases, J lost 0 bases, and 10 bases stayed unmatched. The CDR3 contains 18 residues. Regarding time point: proximal margin of the surgical specimen (macroscopically non-inflamed). The J gene is TRBJ1-6, the V gene TRBV7-3; 7 bases align to TRBD1. This sequence was found in an adult with Crohn's disease. The sequenced material came from ileal tissue. Written as DNA, the CDR3 is TGTGCCAGCAGCCTTGGACAGGTACTTAGCTCCTATAATTCACCCCTCCACTTT. This gives the protein CASSLGQVLSSYNSPLHF.